The 24 T cell receptor beta chains in this list originate from one sample, sequenced in a study of CD8 T cells in ankylosing spondylitis. TCRdb independently ran MiXCR on the 5' RACE reads; one entry per CDR3 protein. The sample yields 250,000 or so distinct CDR3 sequences, roughly a quarter seen once. The sequencing sample was made of blood, either unsorted or a sorted T cell fraction (not recorded which). The origin of the receptors is a male donor with ankylosing spondylitis or in good health (not recorded which).

In its sample, this clonotype was seen a few times. The chain carries TRBV10-3 and TRBJ2-7; 8 nucleotides agree with TRBD1. The J segment lost 6 bases and the V segment lost 6 bases, leaving 10 bases of the junction unmatched. The V gene's germline CDR1 is ENHRY and CDR2 SYGVKD. The CDR3 extends over 14 amino acids. In DNA form, the CDR3 reads TGTGCCATCAGGGGGGACAGGACCCTCGGCGAGCAGTACTTC. This gives the protein CAIRGDRTLGEQYF.

In its sample, this clonotype was seen many times. The rearrangement joins TRBV12-3 or TRBV12-4 to TRBJ2-3; D uncertain. The V end lost 5 bases, the J end lost 2 bases, and 11 bases lay between the germline ends. The CDR3 consists of 14 residues. CDR3 amino acids: CASSLKAVTDTQYF. The CDR3 bases are TGTGCCAGCAGTCTCAAGGCGGTCACAGATACGCAGTATTTT.

This chain connects TRBV20-1 to TRBJ2-7; D is possibly TRBD1 (6 bases). Trimming left V 6 bases short and J 4 bases short, with 16 bases between. CDR3 size: 13 residues. The germline V gene has CDR1 DFQATT and CDR2 SNEGSKA (reference sequence). The CDR3 DNA follows: TGCAGTGCAACAGACAGGTCTAGGTACGAGCAGTACTTC. Its translation: CSATDRSRYEQYF.

This clonotype was seen many times. V and J are TRBV7-6 and TRBJ1-4; D is uncertain. V lost 4 bases to trimming and J lost 13 bases, with 16 bases between them. From germline, CDR1 is SGHVS and CDR2 FNYEAQ. There are 13 residues in the CDR3. The chain's CDR3 is CASSSEKRTRLFF. CDR3 DNA: TGTGCCAGCAGCTCTGAGAAGAGGACCCGACTGTTTTTT.

This clonotype came up a few times. V and J are TRBV12-3 or TRBV12-4 and TRBJ1-2, with TRBD1 identical over 7 bases. The CDR3 loop spans 14 amino acids. The V and J ends lost 3 bases and 1 base, in that order; junction bases with no gene match: 2. CDR3 sequence: CASSLRQGNYGYTF. The CDR3, as DNA: TGTGCCAGCAGTTTGAGACAGGGTAACTATGGCTACACCTTC.

The table lists this clonotype with many counts. This sequence joins TRBV20-1 and TRBJ1-5; a weak D match, TRBD1 (5 bases). The germline V and J ends were trimmed by 6 bases and 2 bases, with 20 bases remaining between them. CDR1 is DFQATT and CDR2 is SNEGSKA in the germline V gene (reference sequence). The CDR3 sequence is 16 residues long. The CDR3 DNA sequence: TGCAGTGCCTCACCTTATGGGGGGTCTGGCAATCAGCCCCAGCATTTT. It yields the protein CSASPYGGSGNQPQHF.

Written as DNA, the CDR3 is TGTGCCATCAGTGTGTCAGGGAACACTGAAGCTTTCTTT. It is translated as CAISVSGNTEAFF. The genes are TRBV10-3 and TRBJ1-1, with no clear D. Deletions cut 4 bases from V and 1 base from J, with 7 bases between. The CDR3 loop spans 13 amino acids. Germline CDR1 and CDR2: ENHRY and SYGVKD.

The gene calls are TRBV12-3 or TRBV12-4 and TRBJ2-7; D is tentatively TRBD1 or TRBD2 (5 bases each). The V end was cut by 6 bases, the J end by 2 bases, with 14 bases between. This CDR3 spans 14 amino acids. This chain's CDR3 is CASRPGTGAYEQYF. The CDR3 DNA is TGTGCCAGCAGACCGGGGACCGGTGCCTACGAGCAGTACTTC.

This clonotype was seen at least ten times. The chain links TRBV20-1 to TRBJ2-7; TRBD1 might be the D (5 bases). Per germline, CDR1 DFQATT and CDR2 SNEGSKA (reference sequence). V lost 6 bases and J 0 bases, leaving 9 bases between the germline ends. The CDR3 totals 12 residues. CDR3 amino acids: CSAKQGSYEQYF. In DNA, the CDR3 is TGCAGTGCAAAGCAGGGCTCCTACGAGCAGTACTTC.

The chain couples TRBV29-1 to TRBJ1-1; TRBD1 matches at 9 bases. CDR1 is SQVTM and CDR2 is ANQGSEA in the germline V gene. V was clipped by 5 bases and J by 5 bases; unmatched bases: 6. The CDR3 loop spans 13 amino acids. The CDR3 bases are TGCAGCGTTAACAGGGGGCGGAGGACTGAAGCTTTCTTT. Translating it yields CSVNRGRRTEAFF. The full variable domain, in which reference TRBV29-1 and TRBJ1-1 provide the parts outside the CDR3, is SAVISQKPSRDICQRGTSLTIQCQVDSQVTMMFWYRQQPGQSLTLIATANQGSEATYESGFVIDKFPISRPNLTFSTLTVSNMSPEDSSIYLCSVNRGRRTEAFFGQGTRLTVV.

The rearrangement uses TRBV11-2 and TRBJ2-3, with 12 bases identical to TRBD1. Germline V gene sequence: CDR1 SGHAT, CDR2 FQNNGV. This CDR3 is built from 16 residues. J was trimmed by 3 bases and V by 5 bases; bases with no gene match: 6. The CDR3 bases are TGTGCCAGCAGCCGGGACAGGGGGCGGCTTACAGATACGCAGTATTTT. Its translation is CASSRDRGRLTDTQYF.

This clonotype was seen at least ten times. The J gene is TRBJ2-1, the V gene TRBV6-1; D uncertain. V lost 8 bases to trimming and J lost 5 bases, with 13 bases between them. Germline V lookup: CDR1 MNHNS, CDR2 SASEGT. The CDR3 is 13 residues long. CDR3 amino acids: CASLGRAHNEQFF. The CDR3 nucleotides are TGTGCCAGCCTGGGTAGGGCGCACAATGAGCAGTTCTTC.

The chain couples TRBV5-1 to TRBJ2-4; D unclear. Trimming pared 2 bases from V and 3 bases from J, leaving 15 bases between. Germline V gene data show CDR1 as SGHRS and CDR2 as YFSETQ. The length of the CDR3 is 16 residues. CDR3 region: CASSFSRLWGKNIQYF. The CDR3 DNA follows: TGCGCCAGCAGCTTTTCCCGACTGTGGGGCAAAAACATTCAGTACTTC.

This clonotype was recorded many times. An end of the junction does not agree with germline; a read error may underlie this. The DNA for the CDR3 is TGTGCCAGCAGTTTGGGGGGTTCGGGCAATCAGCCCCAGCATTTT. Its translation is CASSLGGSGNQPQHF. J is TRBJ1-5 and V is TRBV5-1; a weak D match, TRBD1 (5 bases). CDR3 size: 15 residues. CDR1 and CDR2 (germline): SGHRS, YFSETQ.

The chain recombines TRBV2 with TRBJ2-7; 10 nucleotides match TRBD2. In germline, CDR1 is SNHLY, CDR2 FYNNEI. The J segment lost 3 bases and the V segment lost 11 bases, leaving 10 bases of the junction unmatched. The CDR3 is 14 residues long. CDR3 coding DNA: TGTGCCGGCCGCCCAGCGGGGGGGCTCTACGAGCAGTACTTC. This codes for CAGRPAGGLYEQYF.

This clonotype was picked up a small number of times. The rearrangement links TRBV20-1 to TRBJ2-5, with 8 bases that match TRBD1. From germline, CDR1 is DFQATT and CDR2 SNEGSKA (reference sequence). CDR3 size: 13 residues. V shed 6 bases, J shed 2 bases, and the junction held 5 bases outside the gene matches. CDR3 in amino acids: CSALDRVQETQYF. CDR3 DNA sequence: TGCAGTGCACTGGACAGGGTGCAAGAGACCCAGTACTTC.

This clonotype was picked up a small number of times. The V and J genes are TRBV12-3 or TRBV12-4 and TRBJ2-1; no reliable D call. The V gene lost 3 bases and the J gene lost 4 bases, with 13 bases spanning the gap. The CDR3 covers 15 residues. CDR3 coding DNA: TGTGCCAGCAGTTTCGGACCATTGCTATACAATGAGCAGTTCTTC. Protein product: CASSFGPLLYNEQFF.

This sequence joins TRBV28 and TRBJ2-7, with D perhaps TRBD1 (6 bases). Trimming shortened V by 3 bases and J by 6 bases, and 15 bases separated the two germline ends. This CDR3 has 14 residues. Germline V CDR1 and CDR2: MDHEN, SYDVKM. The CDR3 spells CASSLLGARLEQYF. Written as DNA, the CDR3 is TGTGCCAGCAGTTTGTTGGGGGCGCGTCTCGAGCAGTACTTC.

Ten or more counts support this clonotype. The genes are TRBV12-3 or TRBV12-4 and TRBJ1-6; tentative D call: TRBD1 (5 bases). V dropped 8 bases and J dropped 0 bases, with 17 bases sitting between them. The CDR3 loop spans 17 amino acids. The CDR3 loop reads CASGGREGSSYNSPLHF. The CDR3 DNA is TGTGCCAGCGGCGGCAGGGAGGGGAGCTCCTATAATTCACCCCTCCACTTT.

This CDR3 is CSAVRTGPDEAFF. The CDR3 nucleotides are TGCAGTGCTGTCCGGACAGGACCAGATGAAGCTTTCTTT. The chain recombines TRBV20-1 with TRBJ1-1; 7 bases align to TRBD1. J was trimmed by 7 bases and V by 5 bases; bases with no gene match: 10. The CDR3 sequence is 13 residues long. The V gene's germline CDR1 is DFQATT and CDR2 SNEGSKA (reference sequence).

This clonotype appeared a few times. The CDR3 DNA reads as TGCAGTGCTAGGGGACAGGGATCGATGGGGACCCAGTACTTC. This sequence encodes CSARGQGSMGTQYF. This chain connects TRBV20-1 to TRBJ2-5, with 9 bases aligning to TRBD1. The germline V gene encodes CDR1 DFQATT and CDR2 SNEGSKA (reference sequence). The CDR3 is 14 residues long. With 3 bases clipped from V and 7 bases from J, the junction kept 9 bases outside the gene matches.

The V and J genes are TRBV28 and TRBJ1-1, with a weak D call TRBD1 (5 bases). CDR1 is MDHEN and CDR2 is SYDVKM in the germline V gene. With 1 base removed from V and 4 bases from J, the gap between germline ends came to 10 bases. The CDR3 is 14 amino acids. The CDR3 DNA reads TGTGCCAGCAGTTTATTGGCAGGGTCCACTGAAGCTTTCTTT. The encoded protein is CASSLLAGSTEAFF.

This clonotype was picked up a small number of times. This sequence joins TRBV6-1 and TRBJ2-1, with 8 positions matching TRBD1. The CDR3 sequence is 14 residues long. The germline CDR1 and CDR2 sequences are MNHNS and SASEGT. After removal of 5 bases from V and 5 bases from J, the junction contained 5 bases not matched to a gene. In DNA form, the CDR3 reads TGTGCCAGCAGTCCGGGACAGGAGAACAATGAGCAGTTCTTC. Its translation is CASSPGQENNEQFF.

This clonotype has a handful of counts. V gene TRBV29-1 combines with J gene TRBJ2-3; 11 positions agree with TRBD2. Germline V lookup: CDR1 SQVTM, CDR2 ANQGSEA. The CDR3 contains 15 residues. With 5 bases clipped from V and 2 bases from J, the junction kept 6 bases outside the gene matches. CDR3 amino acids: CSVPFSGGVTDTQYF. In DNA form, the CDR3 reads TGCAGCGTTCCCTTTAGCGGGGGGGTCACAGATACGCAGTATTTT.